These 23 T cell receptor beta chains originate from one sample sequenced in a study of T cell changes during pregnancy in multiple sclerosis. Assay: immunoSEQ multiplex PCR; the TCRdb copy retains only in-frame clones and omits some. The sample consists of under 20,000 clones, about 84% of them appearing once. The source material was CD8+ T cells from peripheral blood mononuclear cells, sampled after pregnancy. The receptors here all came from a female donor with multiple sclerosis, enrolled in a pregnancy study.

The chain recombines TRBV4-1 with TRBJ2-7; 10 bases agree with TRBD2. The CDR3 contains 15 residues. Trimming took 3 bases from V and 4 from J; bases not matched to a gene: 6. Germline values: CDR1 MGHRA, CDR2 YSYEKL. The CDR3, as DNA: TGCGCCAGCAGCCAGGGTAGCGGGGGGCCTTACGAGCAGTACTTC. Amino acid sequence: CASSQGSGGPYEQYF.

This clone was detected only a few times. The rearrangement joins TRBV28 to TRBJ1-2; D unclear. Trimming removed 3 bases at V and 3 bases at J, with 8 bases between. The CDR3 has 13 amino acids. Germline V gene data show CDR1 as MDHEN and CDR2 as SYDVKM. CDR3 residues: CASSLSGDYGYTF. Here the CDR3 DNA reads TGTGCCAGCAGTTTGTCCGGAGACTATGGCTACACCTTC.

The chain couples TRBV6-5 to TRBJ2-1; tentatively, D is TRBD1 (6 bases). This CDR3 region has 15 residues. In germline, CDR1 is MNHEY, CDR2 SVGAGI. The ends were cut back, 6 bases at V and 0 bases at J, with 12 bases in the middle. CDR3 bases: TGTGCCAGCAGACAGGGCGATAGCTCCTACAATGAGCAGTTCTTC. Translation gives CASRQGDSSYNEQFF.

A single count supports this clone. The V and J genes are TRBV19 and TRBJ1-5; TRBD1 matches at 12 bases. CDR1 and CDR2 (germline): LNHDA, SQIVND (reference sequence). The trim removed 5 bases at V and 0 bases at J, leaving 8 bases unmatched. The CDR3 has 18 amino acids. This chain's CDR3 is CASSDSGTGGSSNQPQHF. The CDR3 bases are TGTGCCAGTAGTGACTCCGGGACAGGGGGCTCTAGCAATCAGCCCCAGCATTTT.

J is TRBJ2-1 and V is TRBV28; TRBD1 matches 8 bases. The V segment lost 5 bases and the J segment 5 bases; nucleotides outside the gene matches: 11. The CDR3 runs to 16 residues. The V gene's germline CDR1 is MDHEN and CDR2 SYDVKM. The CDR3 bases are TGTGCCAGCAGTCAACCGGGACAGGTGAAGAACAATGAGCAGTTCTTC. This gives the protein CASSQPGQVKNNEQFF.

The chain links TRBV27 to TRBJ2-3; 14 positions agree with TRBD2. Germline V gives CDR1 MNHEY, CDR2 SMNVEV (reference sequence). V lost 5 bases to trimming and J lost 2 bases; unmatched junction nucleotides: 6. CDR3 length: 17 amino acids. The CDR3 here is CASSETSGRAYTDTQYF. For the CDR3, the DNA is TGTGCCAGCAGTGAGACTAGCGGGAGGGCCTACACAGATACGCAGTATTTT.

Judged by abundance, this clone is medium-sized. The chain employs TRBV9 and TRBJ1-1; no clear D. Trimming pared 0 bases from V and 7 bases from J, leaving 7 bases between. CDR3 length: 12 amino acids. Germline values: CDR1 SGDLS, CDR2 YYNGEE. The chain's CDR3 is CASSVGADEAFF. As DNA, the CDR3 is TGTGCCAGCAGCGTAGGGGCAGATGAAGCTTTCTTT.

The V call is TRBV30, the J call TRBJ1-2, with 8 nucleotides matching TRBD1. Germline assignment: CDR1 GTSNPN and CDR2 SVGIG (reference sequence). The trim removed 4 bases at V and 3 bases at J, leaving 10 bases unmatched. This CDR3 comprises 15 residues. CDR3 in amino acids: CAWTGGTELDYGYTF. CDR3 nucleotides: TGTGCCTGGACAGGGGGCACGGAGTTAGACTATGGCTACACCTTC.

The chain couples TRBV6-1 to TRBJ1-2; TRBD1 might be the D (6 bases). Germline V CDR1 and CDR2: MNHNS, SASEGT. The CDR3 is made up of 15 amino acids. The V and J ends lost 4 bases and 4 bases respectively, with 16 bases between them. CDR3 sequence (DNA): TGTGCCAGCAGTGTAGCCCACAGGGTTGTCTATGGCTACACCTTC. Protein sequence: CASSVAHRVVYGYTF.

V usage is TRBV6-5 and J usage is TRBJ2-7; D perhaps matches TRBD2 (6 bases). This CDR3 has 15 residues. Deletions cut 6 bases from V and 1 base from J, with 16 bases between. In germline, CDR1 is MNHEY, CDR2 SVGAGI. CDR3 in amino acids: CASSPDSSGSYEQYF. The CDR3 bases are TGTGCCAGCAGCCCGGATTCGAGCGGGTCCTACGAGCAGTACTTC.

CDR3 protein: CSVRQGGGYTF. In DNA, the CDR3 is TGCAGCGTCCGGCAGGGTGGTGGCTACACCTTC. V gene TRBV29-1 combines with J gene TRBJ1-2, with D possibly TRBD1 on 5 matching bases. This CDR3 spans 11 amino acids. V lost 6 bases, J lost 7 bases, and 12 bases lay in between. The V gene's germline CDR1 is SQVTM and CDR2 ANQGSEA.

This clone was recorded only once. The chain is built from TRBV7-2 and TRBJ1-1; no firm D call. Germline V CDR1 and CDR2: SGHTA, FQGNSA. V was shortened by 5 bases and J by 2 bases, with 6 bases between the two germline ends. The CDR3 has 12 amino acids. The CDR3: CASSPLNTEAFF. The CDR3 region has the DNA TGTGCCAGCAGCCCACTCAACACTGAAGCTTTCTTT. The full variable domain, completed using reference TRBV7-2 and TRBJ1-1, is GAGVSQSPSNKVTEKGKDVELRCDPISGHTALYWYRQSLGQGLEFLIYFQGNSAPDKSGLPSDRFSAERTGGSVSTLTIQRTQQEDSAVYLCASSPLNTEAFFGQGTRLTVV.

The CDR3 protein is CASSARQGYGAKNIQYF. The CDR3 DNA sequence: TGTGCCAGCAGCGCCCGACAGGGCTATGGTGCCAAAAACATTCAGTACTTC. The chain uses TRBV11-2 and TRBJ2-4, with 7 bases fitting TRBD1. The CDR3 runs to 17 residues. In germline, CDR1 is SGHAT, CDR2 FQNNGV. The ends lost 5 bases at V and 1 base at J; junction bases unmatched: 11.

This clone appeared a few times. The J gene is TRBJ1-1, the V gene TRBV9, with D perhaps TRBD1 (6 bases). The CDR3 is 12 residues long. Germline V gene data show CDR1 as SGDLS and CDR2 as YYNGEE. V was pared by 3 bases and J by 10 bases, with 13 bases between. The CDR3 protein is CASSGQEVAAFF. Written as DNA, the CDR3 is TGTGCCAGCAGCGGACAGGAAGTCGCAGCTTTCTTT.

This clone was observed a few times. DNA of the CDR3: TGCGCCAGCAGGGATAGGGACAGAATTCAAGAGACCCAGTACTTC. This sequence encodes CASRDRDRIQETQYF. The chain has TRBV5-1 and TRBJ2-5; 7 bases agree with TRBD1. CDR1 and CDR2 (germline): SGHRS, YFSETQ. The CDR3 loop spans 15 amino acids. Losses at the gene ends were 5 bases for V and 2 bases for J; bases not matched to a gene: 9.

The V gene is TRBV9, the J gene TRBJ2-3, with TRBD2 identical over 10 bases. This CDR3 has 16 amino acids. Germline lookup yields CDR1 SGDLS and CDR2 YYNGEE. With 4 bases clipped from V and 4 bases from J, the junction kept 9 bases outside the gene matches. The CDR3 DNA follows: TGTGCCAGCAGCCGTCTAGCGGGAGAGCTGGCAGATACGCAGTATTTT. It encodes CASSRLAGELADTQYF.

V is TRBV11-3 and J is TRBJ2-7, with D perhaps TRBD1 (6 bases). This CDR3 spans 17 amino acids. Germline V lookup: CDR1 SGHNT, CDR2 YENEEA. Deletions cut 4 bases from V and 0 bases from J, with 19 bases between. The CDR3 sequence is CASSSPLGTTSSYEQYF. DNA for the CDR3: TGTGCCAGCAGCTCCCCCCTCGGGACAACGAGCTCCTACGAGCAGTACTTC.

V usage is TRBV7-9 and J usage is TRBJ1-2; 10 nucleotides line up with TRBD1. J gave up 4 bases and V 2 bases, and 4 bases lay outside the gene matches. CDR1 and CDR2 from the germline V gene are SEHNR and FQNEAQ (reference sequence). The CDR3 length is 15 residues. The CDR3 reads CASSLSGQGSYGYTF. The CDR3 coding sequence is TGTGCCAGCAGCTTATCGGGACAGGGGTCCTATGGCTACACCTTC.

The V gene is TRBV28, the J gene TRBJ2-7, with D possibly matching TRBD2 (5 bases). The V end was cut by 7 bases, the J end by 2 bases, with 12 bases between. This CDR3 spans 13 amino acids. Germline CDR1 MDHEN, CDR2 SYDVKM. CDR3 sequence (DNA): TGTGCCAGCATTTCGCCGGGAACCTACGAGCAGTACTTC. Residues: CASISPGTYEQYF. Using reference TRBV28 and TRBJ2-7 for the parts outside the CDR3, the full variable domain is DVKVTQSSRYLVKRTGEKVFLECVQDMDHENMFWYRQDPGLGLRLIYFSYDVKMKEKGDIPEGYSVSREKKERFSLILESASTNQTSMYLCASISPGTYEQYFGPGTRLTVT.

The chain combines TRBV7-9 with TRBJ2-7, with D perhaps TRBD1 (6 bases). Germline V gives CDR1 SEHNR, CDR2 FQNEAQ (reference sequence). Trimming shortened V by 1 base and J by 2 bases, and 12 bases separated the two germline ends. The CDR3 totals 15 residues. CDR3 loop: CASSLEKTGAYEQYF. DNA for the CDR3: TGTGCCAGCAGCTTAGAAAAGACAGGAGCCTACGAGCAGTACTTC.

In its sample, this clone was seen once. This chain links TRBV9 with TRBJ2-1; D is ambiguous. This CDR3 has 13 amino acids. The V gene lost 3 bases and the J gene lost 6 bases, with 10 bases spanning the gap. CDR1 SGDLS and CDR2 YYNGEE come from the germline V gene. CDR3 sequence reads: CASSAPNGNEQFF. The CDR3 coding sequence is TGTGCCAGCAGCGCCCCTAACGGCAATGAGCAGTTCTTC.

The rearrangement uses TRBV6-1 and TRBJ2-7, with TRBD2 identical over 9 bases. The CDR3 extends over 14 amino acids. Germline values: CDR1 MNHNS, CDR2 SASEGT. J lost 3 bases, V lost 3 bases, and 3 bases had no gene match. The CDR3: CASSDVSGSYEQYF. CDR3 nucleotides: TGTGCCAGCAGTGACGTTAGCGGGAGCTACGAGCAGTACTTC.

This CDR3 reads CASSPGNSEKLFF. CDR3 coding DNA: TGTGCCAGCAGCCCCGGGAACAGCGAAAAACTGTTTTTT. The chain uses TRBV5-4 and TRBJ1-4, with D unresolved. From germline, CDR1 is SGHNT and CDR2 YYREEE (reference sequence). The V end lost 4 bases, the J end lost 8 bases, and 12 bases lay between the germline ends. The CDR3 loop spans 13 amino acids.